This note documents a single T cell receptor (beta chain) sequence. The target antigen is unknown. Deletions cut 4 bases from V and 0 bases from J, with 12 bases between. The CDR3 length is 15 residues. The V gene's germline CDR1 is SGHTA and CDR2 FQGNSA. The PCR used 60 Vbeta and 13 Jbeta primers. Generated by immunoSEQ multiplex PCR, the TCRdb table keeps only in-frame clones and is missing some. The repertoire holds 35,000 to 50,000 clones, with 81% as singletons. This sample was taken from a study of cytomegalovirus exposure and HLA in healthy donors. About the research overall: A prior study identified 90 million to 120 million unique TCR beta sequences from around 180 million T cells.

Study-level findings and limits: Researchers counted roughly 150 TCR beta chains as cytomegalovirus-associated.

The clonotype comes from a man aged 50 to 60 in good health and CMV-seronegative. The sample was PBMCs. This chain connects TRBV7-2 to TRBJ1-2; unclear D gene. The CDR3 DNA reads TGTGCCAGCAGCTGGGATGCGGGGTCTAACTATGGCTACACCTTC. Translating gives CASSWDAGSNYGYTF.